The entry that follows covers one TCR beta chain sequence. The antigen remains undetermined. Each and every patient relapsed after autologous stem cell transplantation, and patients got differing brentuximab vedotin exposure. Produced via immunoSEQ multiplex PCR; TCRdb's table is partial and in-frame only. Of nearly 100,000 clones in the sample, over 80% are singletons; the top ten hold 12%. This sample stems from a study of PD-1 blockade in classical Hodgkin lymphoma. Study-wide results and limits: Lower baseline TCR diversity was reported for newly diagnosed patients than for healthy donors. Patients who initiated nivolumab within 1 year of ASCT were excluded. Prior therapy or disease activity may underlie the repertoire differences, whose causes remain undefined.

Germline-derived CDR1 and CDR2 are KGHSH and LQKENI. This CDR3 spans 15 amino acids. J was trimmed by 0 bases and V by 6 bases; bases with no gene match: 5. This specimen was peripheral blood mononuclear cells (PBMCs), taken at baseline. This sequence originates from a human donor with classical Hodgkin lymphoma. This chain connects TRBV18 to TRBJ2-3, with TRBD1 matching over 8 bases. The CDR3 nucleotides are TGTGCCAGCTCCGGACAGGGCCATAGCACAGATACGCAGTATTTT. Amino acid sequence: CASSGQGHSTDTQYF.